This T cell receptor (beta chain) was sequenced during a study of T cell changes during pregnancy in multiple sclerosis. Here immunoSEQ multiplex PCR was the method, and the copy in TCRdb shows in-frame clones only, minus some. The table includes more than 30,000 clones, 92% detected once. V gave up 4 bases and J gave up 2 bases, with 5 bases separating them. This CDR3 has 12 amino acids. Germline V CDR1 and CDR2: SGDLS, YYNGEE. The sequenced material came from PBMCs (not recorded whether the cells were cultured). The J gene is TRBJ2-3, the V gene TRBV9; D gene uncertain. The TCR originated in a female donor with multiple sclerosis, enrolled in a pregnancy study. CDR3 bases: TGTGCCAGCAGCTTCGACACAGATACGCAGTATTTT. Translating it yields CASSFDTDTQYF.